Reported below is one T cell receptor (beta chain). The germline gives CDR1 MGHRA, CDR2 YSYEKL. This CDR3 is built from 15 residues. Unmatched junction bases numbered 7, after V lost 4 bases and J lost 3 bases. The data derive from a study of blood T cell repertoires in COVID-19. Study-level background: Samples came from the United States, Italy and Spain, spanning acute and convalescent COVID-19. From T cells, B-cell-depleted T cells, or PBMCs came the material, which was cDNA or gDNA.

Original processing methods: Amplifying reference gene primers gave estimates of nucleated cell counts. Produced via immunoSEQ multiplex PCR; TCRdb's table is partial and in-frame only. That table gives V, J and clone size, and the DNA gave D and trimming. The sample comprises more than 95,000 clones, around 86% of which are singletons, and roughly 15% rests with the top ten. This TCR came from a middle-aged man with acute or convalescent COVID-19. Sequencing was carried out using peripheral blood. V usage is TRBV4-1 and J usage is TRBJ2-7, with 9 bases fitting TRBD2. The CDR3 nucleotides are TGCGCCAGCAGCCCTTCGGGACTAGCTTTCTACGAGCAGTACTTC. Translating gives CASSPSGLAFYEQYF.